The 20 T cell receptor beta chains presented below share a single source sample, sequenced in a study of cytomegalovirus exposure and HLA in healthy donors. The primer mix had 60 Vbeta and 13 Jbeta primers. The repertoire was sequenced with immunoSEQ multiplex PCR; TCRdb's copy has only in-frame clones and lacks some. Of around 150,000 clones in the sample, 55% to 80% were seen once. What was sequenced was PBMCs. These receptor sequences come from a woman younger than 30 in good health and CMV-seropositive.

The chain couples TRBV15 to TRBJ1-5; TRBD1 matches at 7 bases. CDR3 size: 14 residues. The ends lost 4 bases at V and 5 bases at J; junction bases unmatched: 5. Germline V gives CDR1 LNHNV, CDR2 YYDKDF (reference sequence). The CDR3 region is CATSMVQGDQPQHF. DNA of the CDR3: TGTGCCACCAGCATGGTTCAGGGGGATCAGCCCCAGCATTTT.

The V call is TRBV27, the J call TRBJ2-7; 8 nucleotides align to TRBD1. The CDR3 spans 14 residues. After removal of 3 bases from V and 6 bases from J, the junction contained 7 bases not matched to a gene. Germline V gives CDR1 MNHEY, CDR2 SMNVEV (reference sequence). CDR3 DNA sequence: TGTGCCAGCAGTTTCGACAGGGGCACCAGCGAGCAGTACTTC. This sequence encodes CASSFDRGTSEQYF.

This chain joins TRBV30 and TRBJ1-2, with a weak D call TRBD1 (5 bases). CDR3 length equals 14 residues. V dropped 0 bases and J dropped 2 bases, with 10 bases sitting between them. Germline assignment: CDR1 GTSNPN and CDR2 SVGIG (reference sequence). Written as DNA, the CDR3 is TGTGCCTGGAGTGTAGGGGACTACAACTATGGCTACACCTTC. Protein sequence: CAWSVGDYNYGYTF. Looking up the rest from reference TRBV30 and TRBJ1-2 gives the full variable domain: SQTIHQWPATLVQPVGSPLSLECTVEGTSNPNLYWYRQAAGRGLQLLFYSVGIGQISSEVPQNLSASRPQDRQFILSSKKLLLSDSGFYLCAWSVGDYNYGYTFGSGTRLTVV.

This rearrangement joins TRBV25-1 to TRBJ1-2; D call uncertain. V lost 3 bases and J 8 bases, leaving 19 bases between the germline ends. The CDR3 has 15 residues. Germline V lookup: CDR1 MGHDK, CDR2 SYGVNS. CDR3 nucleotide sequence: TGTGCCAGCAGTGAGTCCGGACGGACTGAGAGGGGCTACACCTTC. This codes for CASSESGRTERGYTF.

The V call is TRBV18, the J call TRBJ2-6; D perhaps matches TRBD1 (6 bases). CDR3 length: 18 residues. V was cut by 3 bases and J by 2 bases, with 17 bases left in between. Germline V gene sequence: CDR1 KGHSH, CDR2 LQKENI. For the CDR3, the DNA is TGTGCCAGCTCACCCTTTCTGGGGGCGCAGACTGGGGCCAACGTCCTGACTTTC. Amino acid sequence: CASSPFLGAQTGANVLTF.

As for this clone: A clone one base away is much larger, so this may be a read error. The gene calls are TRBV7-9 and TRBJ1-1; D might be TRBD1 (6 bases). V shed 5 bases and J shed 4 bases, with 8 bases lying between them. From germline, CDR1 is SEHNR and CDR2 FQNEAQ (reference sequence). CDR3 length: 12 amino acids. The CDR3 protein is CASSQGGTEAFF. Written as DNA, the CDR3 is TGTGCCAGCAGCCAAGGGGGCACTGAAGCTTTCTTT.

This chain links TRBV5-4 with TRBJ2-7, with 7 bases matching TRBD1. There are 16 residues in the CDR3. Trimming at V came to 3 bases and at J to 5 bases, leaving 14 bases not matched to a gene. CDR1 and CDR2 from the germline V gene are SGHNT and YYREEE (reference sequence). DNA for the CDR3: TGTGCCAGCAGCTGGGGGAACAGGGGAGTTCGCAACGAGCAGTACTTC. Translating gives CASSWGNRGVRNEQYF.

The DNA of the CDR3 is TGTGCCAGCTCACTCCAGGGCCACGAGCAGTACTTC. Protein product: CASSLQGHEQYF. The chain has TRBV18 and TRBJ2-7, with D perhaps matching TRBD1 (5 bases). Germline V gives CDR1 KGHSH, CDR2 LQKENI. Trimming stripped 4 bases from V and 5 bases from J, with 9 bases between. The CDR3 sequence is 12 residues long.

This clone was seen only a few times. The gene calls are TRBV5-1 and TRBJ2-7; 10 bases are shared with TRBD2. V lost 0 bases to trimming and J lost 2 bases; unmatched junction nucleotides: 2. This CDR3 spans 15 amino acids. Looked up from germline, CDR1 is SGHRS and CDR2 is YFSETQ. The CDR3 nucleotides read TGCGCCAGCAGCTTGGGAACTAGCGGGACCTACGAGCAGTACTTC. Its protein is CASSLGTSGTYEQYF.

The DNA for the CDR3 is TGTGCCAGCAGTCTCTCCGGGACAGGGCCCTCCTACGAGCAGTACTTC. Amino acids: CASSLSGTGPSYEQYF. The chain uses TRBV7-2 and TRBJ2-7, with 9 bases fitting TRBD1. Trimming removed 6 bases from V and 0 bases from J; junction bases left unmatched: 9. CDR1 and CDR2 (germline): SGHTA, FQGNSA. This CDR3 comprises 16 residues.

Here the CDR3 DNA reads TGCGCCAGCAGCCAAGTAACAAGTAACAGGGCTCCAGGCAATCAGCCCCAGCATTTT. Translating it yields CASSQVTSNRAPGNQPQHF. The genes are TRBV4-1 and TRBJ1-5; TRBD1 might be the D (6 bases). V lost 1 base to trimming and J lost 2 bases, with 21 bases between them. Germline assignment: CDR1 MGHRA and CDR2 YSYEKL. The CDR3 covers 19 residues.

V usage is TRBV7-6 and J usage is TRBJ1-5; D unresolved. The CDR3 runs to 15 residues. The V and J ends lost 5 bases and 4 bases respectively, with 15 bases between them. In germline, CDR1 is SGHVS, CDR2 FNYEAQ. DNA of the CDR3: TGTGCCAGCAGCCGACAAAGTGGGCTAAATCAGCCCCAGCATTTT. Protein product: CASSRQSGLNQPQHF.

The chain uses TRBV5-1 and TRBJ2-7, with D perhaps matching TRBD2 (7 bases). V lost 0 bases and J 5 bases, leaving 21 bases between the germline ends. Germline values: CDR1 SGHRS, CDR2 YFSETQ. The CDR3 loop spans 17 amino acids. CDR3 nucleotides: TGCGCCAGCAGCTTGGCTCCGGGCGCGGGGGCAAGGAACGAGCAGTACTTC. Its translation: CASSLAPGAGARNEQYF.

The rearrangement joins TRBV15 to TRBJ1-1; 8 bases line up with TRBD1. The length of the CDR3 is 16 residues. V lost 1 base to trimming and J lost 1 base; unmatched junction nucleotides: 5. Looked up from germline, CDR1 is LNHNV and CDR2 is YYDKDF (reference sequence). The CDR3 DNA follows: TGTGCCACCAGCAGAGGCCCTCAGGGGGCGAACACTGAAGCTTTCTTT. Amino acids: CATSRGPQGANTEAFF.

In this sample, this clone turned up a few times. The genes are TRBV6-5 and TRBJ2-7, with D uncertain. V dropped 6 bases and J dropped 1 base, with 10 bases sitting between them. The germline gives CDR1 MNHEY, CDR2 SVGAGI. The CDR3 totals 13 residues. CDR3 loop: CASSPGPSYEQYF. In nucleotides, the CDR3 is TGTGCCAGCAGCCCAGGTCCTTCCTACGAGCAGTACTTC.

The chain couples TRBV2 to TRBJ2-3; possibly TRBD2 for D (5 bases). From germline, CDR1 is SNHLY and CDR2 FYNNEI. With 1 base removed from V and 2 bases from J, the gap between germline ends came to 13 bases. There are 16 residues in the CDR3. The CDR3, as DNA: TGTGCCAGCAGTGAAGGGGGTGGGGAGCTCACAGATACGCAGTATTTT. Its protein is CASSEGGGELTDTQYF.

The CDR3 DNA sequence: TGTGCCAGCAGTTTTAGTAGCGGGGGAACCTACGAGCAGTACTTC. This sequence encodes CASSFSSGGTYEQYF. The chain joins TRBV27 to TRBJ2-7; the match to TRBD2 covers 9 bases. V dropped 3 bases and J dropped 2; count of bases not matched to a gene: 5. The CDR3 runs to 15 residues. Germline values: CDR1 MNHEY, CDR2 SMNVEV (reference sequence).

The J gene is TRBJ2-7, the V gene TRBV6-1; a possible D gene is TRBD2 (7 bases). The V end was cut by 3 bases, the J end by 4 bases, with 10 bases between. The CDR3 is made up of 13 amino acids. The germline V gene has CDR1 MNHNS and CDR2 SASEGT. CDR3 protein: CASSEGGAYEQYF. CDR3 bases: TGTGCCAGCAGTGAGGGGGGGGCTTACGAGCAGTACTTC.

The chain uses TRBV18 and TRBJ2-7; D is perhaps TRBD2 (5 bases). V lost 3 bases and J lost 5, with 14 bases in between. The germline CDR1 and CDR2 sequences are KGHSH and LQKENI. CDR3 length equals 14 residues. For the CDR3, the DNA is TGTGCCAGCTCACCGGGAGTCCTGTTCCACGAGCAGTACTTC. Amino acids: CASSPGVLFHEQYF.

There are many counts of this clone. This CDR3 reads CASSPPGLADYNEQFF. The DNA for the CDR3 is TGTGCCAGCAGTCCACCGGGACTAGCGGACTACAATGAGCAGTTCTTC. This chain joins TRBV27 and TRBJ2-1; TRBD2 aligns across 11 bases. The CDR3 length is 16 residues. CDR1 is MNHEY and CDR2 is SMNVEV in the germline V gene (reference sequence). The junction had 6 bases not matched to a gene; V was cut back by 5 bases and J by 3 bases.